These 6 T cell receptor beta chains were all obtained from the same sample, sequenced in a study of blood T cells in healthy people across ages. Primers used in a second PCR of about 7 to 12 cycles were a sample-barcoded 5' primer and a J-beta primer mix. TCRdb recomputed calls from the 5' RACE reads with MiXCR, one row per CDR3 protein. The sample contains roughly 2 million distinct CDR3 sequences, 49% of which appear only once. Sequencing input: blood. Receptors were obtained from a middle-aged woman in good health.

The chain carries TRBV20-1 and TRBJ2-1; D remains ambiguous. The CDR3 is made up of 15 amino acids. Germline CDR1 is DFQATT and CDR2 is SNEGSKA (reference sequence). Trimming removed 0 bases from V and 2 bases from J, with 11 bases in between. In DNA form, the CDR3 reads TGCAGTGCTAGAGATACGGCCTACCCCTACAATGAGCAGTTCTTC. This encodes CSARDTAYPYNEQFF.

This clonotype has a handful of counts. This chain connects TRBV4-3 to TRBJ1-2; no clear D gene. Deletions cut 0 bases from V and 3 bases from J, with 8 bases between. This CDR3 has 14 residues. Germline CDR1 LGHNA, CDR2 YSLEER. In DNA, the CDR3 is TGCGCCAGCAGCCAAGAGTCGGGTTACTATGGCTACACCTTC. Its protein product is CASSQESGYYGYTF.

The chain uses TRBV9 and TRBJ2-1; TRBD2 agrees at 9 bases. Trimming removed 4 bases from V and 7 bases from J; junction bases left unmatched: 12. The CDR3 is 16 amino acids. Germline V gene data show CDR1 as SGDLS and CDR2 as YYNGEE. The CDR3 DNA reads TGTGCCAGCAGCCCCCGGTGGCGGGGGGGCAGGAATGAGCAGTTCTTC. Its protein product is CASSPRWRGGRNEQFF.

This clonotype showed up just a few times. The genes are TRBV15 and TRBJ2-3; the D gene could be TRBD1 or TRBD2 (5 bases each). Trimming removed 1 base at V and 0 bases at J, with 11 bases between. The CDR3 extends over 16 amino acids. Per germline, CDR1 LNHNV and CDR2 YYDKDF (reference sequence). The CDR3 DNA sequence: TGTGCCACCAGCAGAGGCCAGGGAGTTAGCACAGATACGCAGTATTTT. Translation gives CATSRGQGVSTDTQYF.

This clonotype was recorded a few times. This chain connects TRBV29-1 to TRBJ2-5, with 8 bases fitting TRBD1. The assigned J gene may be wrong: the sequence end matches TRBJ2-7 better. The CDR3 is 17 amino acids. Germline V gene sequence: CDR1 SQVTM, CDR2 ANQGSEA. This CDR3 is CSVVSSGSAGGMYEQYF. The DNA for the CDR3 is TGCAGCGTTGTCAGTTCCGGTTCGGCAGGGGGCATGTACGAGCAGTACTTC.

This clonotype was observed a handful of times. The rearrangement uses TRBV29-1 and TRBJ2-5, with 7 bases lining up with TRBD2. The better agreement between TRBJ2-7 and the DNA end casts doubt on the J call. Per the germline V gene, CDR1 is SQVTM and CDR2 is ANQGSEA. The CDR3 sequence is 14 residues long. DNA of the CDR3: TGCAGCGTCTCTTCTGGGTCGAGGGAGGGCGAGCAGTACTTC. Protein product: CSVSSGSREGEQYF.